This T cell receptor beta chain was recorded in a study of blood T cell repertoires in COVID-19. About the study: The United States, Italy and Spain supplied acute and convalescent COVID-19 samples.

The CDR3 runs to 11 residues. Per germline, CDR1 SGHTS and CDR2 YDEGEE. V was trimmed by 4 bases and J by 0 bases, leaving 2 bases between them. In the authors' methods: Nucleated cell number was recorded as an estimate derived from reference gene primer amplification. The method was immunoSEQ multiplex PCR; TCRdb's version includes in-frame clones alone and lacks a portion of them. V and J calls plus clone size are reproduced from that table; the DNA served to infer D and trimming. The table shows about 210,000 clones, with roughly 80% occurring only once. The TCR comes from a woman in her 70s with acute or convalescent COVID-19. Sequencing was performed on peripheral blood. The V and J genes are TRBV5-8 and TRBJ2-7; D is ambiguous. The CDR3 is CASSRSYEQYF. In DNA form, the CDR3 reads TGTGCCAGCAGCCGCTCCTACGAGCAGTACTTC.